This entry is about one T cell receptor beta chain. This sample is drawn from a study of T cell changes during pregnancy in multiple sclerosis. Assay used: immunoSEQ multiplex PCR; TCRdb lists only in-frame clones, some missing. The sample has roughly 38,000 clones; approximately 88% are singletons. In germline, CDR1 is SGHKS, CDR2 YYEKEE (reference sequence). V gave up 4 bases and J gave up 5 bases; unmatched junction bases: 4. CDR3 length equals 13 residues. Here the sequenced sample was CD4+ T cells from peripheral blood mononuclear cells, taken before pregnancy. This sequence was found in a female donor with multiple sclerosis, enrolled in a pregnancy study. The J gene is TRBJ2-7, the V gene TRBV5-5, with TRBD1 matching 9 bases. The CDR3 loop reads CASSEDRGNEQYF. The CDR3 DNA follows: TGTGCCAGCAGCGAGGACAGGGGAAACGAGCAGTACTTC. The whole variable domain, remainder taken from reference TRBV5-5 and TRBJ2-7, is DAGVTQSPTHLIKTRGQQVTLRCSPISGHKSVSWYQQVLGQGPQFIFQYYEKEERGRGNFPDRFSARQFPNYSSELNVNALLLGDSALYLCASSEDRGNEQYFGPGTRLTVT.